The 21 T cell receptor beta chains presented below share a single source sample, sequenced in a study of blood T cell repertoires in COVID-19. Libraries were prepared by immunoSEQ multiplex PCR; TCRdb keeps only in-frame clonotypes and omits some of them. This table holds some 70,000 clones, 83% found once. The sample comprised peripheral blood. These receptors were taken from a man older than 75 with acute or convalescent COVID-19.

The J gene is TRBJ1-6, the V gene TRBV5-1; 7 nucleotides align to TRBD1. In germline, CDR1 is SGHRS, CDR2 YFSETQ. This CDR3 is 14 amino acids long. J was trimmed by 10 bases and V by 2 bases; bases with no gene match: 6. CDR3 loop: CASSFTGDGSPLHF. DNA of the CDR3: TGCGCCAGCAGCTTTACAGGGGATGGGTCACCCCTCCACTTT.

The chain uses TRBV20-1 and TRBJ1-1; D remains ambiguous. Germline V gene data show CDR1 as DFQATT and CDR2 as SNEGSKA (reference sequence). The CDR3 loop spans 11 amino acids. With 1 base removed from V and 8 bases from J, the gap between germline ends came to 8 bases. In nucleotides, the CDR3 is TGCAGTGCTAGAGTGTATTCCGAAGCTTTCTTT. The encoded protein is CSARVYSEAFF.

V and J are TRBV28 and TRBJ1-5; 8 nucleotides line up with TRBD1. The germline gives CDR1 MDHEN, CDR2 SYDVKM. There are 15 residues in the CDR3. V shed 6 bases and J 6 bases; nucleotides not matched to a gene: 10. CDR3 nucleotide sequence: TGTGCCAGCAGAAGGGGACAGGACGTATCTCAGCCCCAGCATTTT. Translation gives CASRRGQDVSQPQHF.

The V call is TRBV7-2, the J call TRBJ2-3; 11 bases are shared with TRBD2. Trimming cost V 5 bases and J 7 bases; bases outside gene matches: 8. Per germline, CDR1 SGHTA and CDR2 FQGNSA. This CDR3 is 15 amino acids long. The CDR3 DNA sequence: TGTGCCAGCAGCCCTACTAGCGGGAGTCGGCATACGCAGTATTTT. It specifies CASSPTSGSRHTQYF.

Here the CDR3 DNA reads TGCAGCGTCCCGCTTCCCCGGGACAGGGGAGGGTATGGCTACACCTTC. Protein sequence: CSVPLPRDRGGYGYTF. The chain joins TRBV29-1 to TRBJ1-2, with 10 bases identical to TRBD1. The CDR3 runs to 16 residues. Germline V lookup: CDR1 SQVTM, CDR2 ANQGSEA. Germline trimming cut 6 bases from V and 5 bases from J; bases unmatched to any gene: 15.

The chain carries TRBV6-6 and TRBJ2-1; D is unresolved. There are 13 residues in the CDR3. Trimming left V 2 bases short and J 8 bases short, with 10 bases between. In germline, CDR1 is MNHNY, CDR2 SVGAGI (reference sequence). Here the CDR3 reads CASSYRVSDEQFF. CDR3 nucleotide sequence: TGTGCCAGCAGTTACCGAGTGAGCGATGAGCAGTTCTTC.

There are a few counts of this clone. The chain uses TRBV6-4 and TRBJ2-1; 9 positions match TRBD2. V was pared by 8 bases and J by 3 bases, with 5 bases of the junction left unmatched. Germline V gene data show CDR1 as MRHNA and CDR2 as SNTAGT. The CDR3 is 14 amino acids. The CDR3 loop is CASRAGGSYNEQFF. Written as DNA, the CDR3 is TGTGCCAGCCGAGCGGGAGGTAGCTACAATGAGCAGTTCTTC.

The rearrangement links TRBV19 to TRBJ2-7, with D perhaps matching TRBD2 (6 bases). Per germline, CDR1 LNHDA and CDR2 SQIVND (reference sequence). The CDR3 extends over 14 amino acids. The V gene lost 3 bases and the J gene lost 1 base, with 10 bases spanning the gap. This CDR3 reads CASSMGLGSYEQYF. The CDR3 DNA sequence: TGTGCCAGTAGTATGGGACTCGGGTCCTACGAGCAGTACTTC.

This sequence joins TRBV6-1 and TRBJ1-6, with TRBD1 matching over 7 bases. Trimming cost V 1 base and J 0 bases; bases outside gene matches: 3. The CDR3 loop spans 17 amino acids. CDR1 and CDR2 (germline): MNHNS, SASEGT. CDR3 DNA: TGTGCCAGCAGTGAAGACAGGGGTTTCTCCTATAATTCACCCCTCCACTTT. This encodes CASSEDRGFSYNSPLHF.

The chain joins TRBV27 to TRBJ2-3; the match to TRBD2 covers 12 bases. CDR3 length: 19 amino acids. Germline V lookup: CDR1 MNHEY, CDR2 SMNVEV (reference sequence). V lost 3 bases, J lost 4 bases, and 14 bases stayed unmatched. This chain's CDR3 is CASSFLFQTSGSRADTQYF. Written as DNA, the CDR3 is TGTGCCAGCAGTTTCCTCTTTCAGACTAGCGGGAGTCGGGCAGATACGCAGTATTTT.

The chain is built from TRBV19 and TRBJ1-6; D is unresolved. CDR1 and CDR2 (germline): LNHDA, SQIVND (reference sequence). Trimming left V 6 bases short and J 7 bases short, with 10 bases between. The CDR3 contains 13 residues. CDR3 loop: CASRSPLNSPLHF. CDR3 DNA: TGTGCCAGTAGATCCCCTCTAAATTCACCCCTCCACTTT. Full variable domain (outside the CDR3, taken from reference TRBV19 and TRBJ1-6): DGGITQSPKYLFRKEGQNVTLSCEQNLNHDAMYWYRQDPGQGLRLIYYSQIVNDFQKGDIAEGYSVSREKKESFPLTVTSAQKNPTAFYLCASRSPLNSPLHFGNGTRLTVT.

This clone has a handful of counts. The V and J genes are TRBV27 and TRBJ1-6; TRBD1 matches 9 bases. The J segment lost 3 bases and the V segment lost 7 bases, leaving 1 base of the junction unmatched. Germline-derived CDR1 and CDR2 are MNHEY and SMNVEV (reference sequence). The CDR3 runs to 14 residues. The CDR3 sequence: CASKTGGYNSPLHF. CDR3 coding DNA: TGTGCCAGCAAGACAGGGGGCTATAATTCACCCCTCCACTTT.

CDR3 region: CASSKRDRTYEQYF. DNA of the CDR3: TGTGCCAGCAGTAAACGGGACAGGACTTACGAGCAGTACTTC. The chain employs TRBV3-1 (or the pseudogene TRBV3-2) and TRBJ2-7, with 8 positions matching TRBD1. The length of the CDR3 is 14 residues. Germline loops: CDR1 LGHDT, CDR2 YNNKEL (reference sequence). V was pared by 6 bases and J by 4 bases, with 8 bases of the junction left unmatched.

J is TRBJ1-1 and V is TRBV18, with a weak D call TRBD1 (6 bases). Trimming left V 3 bases short and J 3 bases short, with 17 bases between. The CDR3 contains 16 residues. CDR1 is KGHSH, CDR2 LQKENI, per germline. The CDR3 here is CASSPLPSEGDTEAFF. The CDR3 region has the DNA TGTGCCAGCTCACCGCTACCCAGTGAGGGGGACACTGAAGCTTTCTTT.

The chain has TRBV13 and TRBJ2-2, with TRBD2 identical over 8 bases. Trimming took 2 bases from V and 5 from J; bases not matched to a gene: 7. This CDR3 spans 16 amino acids. Germline-derived CDR1 and CDR2 are PRHDT and FYEKMQ (reference sequence). In DNA form, the CDR3 reads TGTGCCAGCAGCTTAAACGGGAGGGCCCTGACCGGGGAGCTGTTTTTT. This sequence encodes CASSLNGRALTGELFF.

This clone was counted a few times. The chain combines TRBV24-1 with TRBJ2-7, with 7 positions matching TRBD1. The CDR3 is 13 residues long. CDR1 and CDR2 from the germline V gene are KGHDR and SFDVKD. V trimming: 11 bases; J trimming: 2 bases; junction bases outside the gene matches: 8. DNA of the CDR3: TGTGCCAGCCGACAGGGAAGGACCTACGAGCAGTACTTC. As protein: CASRQGRTYEQYF.

This clone has a handful of counts. CDR3 sequence reads: CASKLDGTEAFF. CDR3 sequence (DNA): TGTGCCAGTAAGCTAGACGGGACTGAAGCTTTCTTT. The chain is built from TRBV19 and TRBJ1-1; D is uncertain. Trimming shortened V by 7 bases and J by 5 bases, and 11 bases separated the two germline ends. The CDR3 is 12 residues long. Germline V gene data show CDR1 as LNHDA and CDR2 as SQIVND (reference sequence). The whole variable domain, remainder taken from reference TRBV19 and TRBJ1-1, is DGGITQSPKYLFRKEGQNVTLSCEQNLNHDAMYWYRQDPGQGLRLIYYSQIVNDFQKGDIAEGYSVSREKKESFPLTVTSAQKNPTAFYLCASKLDGTEAFFGQGTRLTVV.

The chain uses TRBV7-8 and TRBJ1-2, with D unresolved. The CDR3 extends over 17 amino acids. The germline V gene encodes CDR1 SGHVS and CDR2 FQNEAQ. V lost 2 bases and J lost 3, with 19 bases in between. The CDR3 loop is CASSLNFLGPRYYGYTF. DNA for the CDR3: TGTGCCAGCAGCTTAAATTTTCTTGGGCCACGCTACTATGGCTACACCTTC. Variable domain in full (rest from reference TRBV7-8 and TRBJ1-2): GAGVSQSPRYKVAKRGQDVALRCDPISGHVSLFWYQQALGQGPEFLTYFQNEAQLDKSGLPSDRFFAERPEGSVSTLKIQRTQQEDSAVYLCASSLNFLGPRYYGYTFGSGTRLTVV.

V usage is TRBV28 and J usage is TRBJ2-2; 8 bases are a match to TRBD2. The V gene end was trimmed by 7 bases and the J gene end by 4 bases; junction bases not matched to a gene: 14. Germline assignment: CDR1 MDHEN and CDR2 SYDVKM. The CDR3 contains 17 residues. Here the CDR3 reads CASTPRGVRGATGELFF. CDR3 DNA sequence: TGTGCCAGCACTCCGCGGGGGGTTCGGGGGGCCACCGGGGAGCTGTTTTTT.

This rearrangement joins TRBV11-2 to TRBJ1-2, with 8 bases lining up with TRBD1. This CDR3 is built from 15 residues. Trimming cost V 2 bases and J 7 bases; bases outside gene matches: 9. Germline-derived CDR1 and CDR2 are SGHAT and FQNNGV. The CDR3 reads CASSLQQGAFRGYTF. The CDR3 bases are TGTGCCAGCAGCTTACAGCAGGGGGCGTTTCGTGGCTACACCTTC. The whole variable domain, filled in from reference TRBV11-2 and TRBJ1-2, reads EAGVAQSPRYKIIEKRQSVAFWCNPISGHATLYWYQQILGQGPKLLIQFQNNGVVDDSQLPKDRFSAERLKGVDSTLKIQPAKLEDSAVYLCASSLQQGAFRGYTFGSGTRLTVV.

The chain is built from TRBV5-1 and TRBJ2-5; 9 positions match TRBD1. V dropped 5 bases and J dropped 4; count of bases not matched to a gene: 9. Germline values: CDR1 SGHRS, CDR2 YFSETQ. The CDR3 is made up of 15 amino acids. CDR3 coding DNA: TGCGCCAGCAGTCGGGACAGGGTTGTTGGAGAGACCCAGTACTTC. Protein: CASSRDRVVGETQYF.